A selection of T cell receptor beta chains follows, all from one sample in a study of cytomegalovirus exposure and HLA in healthy donors. The protocol was immunoSEQ multiplex PCR, while the TCRdb copy is restricted to in-frame clones and leaves out a portion. The table includes about 200,000 clones, about four fifths detected once. What was sequenced was PBMCs. The receptor set was obtained from a male donor in good health and CMV-seropositive. Each CDR3 is given without its conserved first and last residue.

J | V | CDR3
TRBJ2-1 | TRBV5-1 | ASSLELAIEQF
TRBJ2-7 | TRBV5-1 | ASSFDRTYEQY
TRBJ2-2 | TRBV19 | ASSSRTSGYATGELF
TRBJ1-6 | TRBV6-6 | ASSYLTGSYNSPLH
TRBJ2-3 | TRBV5-1 | ASSLDGKRTDTQY
TRBJ2-1 | TRBV30 | AWNPGLGVEQF
TRBJ1-5 | TRBV27 | ASSYDREQPQH
TRBJ1-2 | TRBV6-4 | ASSAGTGYGYT
TRBJ1-2 | TRBV5-1 | ASSLSGSSGGYT
TRBJ2-7 | TRBV5-1 | ASTGGRFYEQY
TRBJ1-1 | TRBV7-6 | ASSLQRGGTEAF